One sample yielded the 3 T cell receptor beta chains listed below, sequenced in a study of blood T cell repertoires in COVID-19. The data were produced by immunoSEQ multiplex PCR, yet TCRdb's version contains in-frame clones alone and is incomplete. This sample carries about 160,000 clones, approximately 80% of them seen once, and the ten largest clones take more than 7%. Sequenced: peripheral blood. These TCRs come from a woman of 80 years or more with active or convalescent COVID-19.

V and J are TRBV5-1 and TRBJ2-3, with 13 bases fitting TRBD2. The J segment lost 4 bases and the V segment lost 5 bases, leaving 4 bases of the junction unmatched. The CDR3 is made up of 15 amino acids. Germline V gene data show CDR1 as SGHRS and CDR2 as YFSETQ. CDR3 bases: TGCGCCAGCAGTACTAGCGGGGGGGTTTCAGATACGCAGTATTTT. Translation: CASSTSGGVSDTQYF.

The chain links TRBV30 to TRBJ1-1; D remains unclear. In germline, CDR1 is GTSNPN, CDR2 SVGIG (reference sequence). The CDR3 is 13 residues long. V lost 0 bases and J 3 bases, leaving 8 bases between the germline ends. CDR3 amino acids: CAWSVWGDTEAFF. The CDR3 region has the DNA TGTGCCTGGAGTGTTTGGGGAGACACTGAAGCTTTCTTT.

The CDR3 sequence: CASSSPGGTNEKLFF. In DNA form, the CDR3 reads TGTGCCAGCAGCTCCCCGGGGGGAACTAATGAAAAACTGTTTTTT. The gene calls are TRBV7-2 and TRBJ1-4, with D possibly matching TRBD1 (5 bases). Between the trimmed V and J ends, which lost 4 bases and 1 base, there was a span of 10 bases. Germline V lookup: CDR1 SGHTA, CDR2 FQGNSA. CDR3 length equals 15 residues.